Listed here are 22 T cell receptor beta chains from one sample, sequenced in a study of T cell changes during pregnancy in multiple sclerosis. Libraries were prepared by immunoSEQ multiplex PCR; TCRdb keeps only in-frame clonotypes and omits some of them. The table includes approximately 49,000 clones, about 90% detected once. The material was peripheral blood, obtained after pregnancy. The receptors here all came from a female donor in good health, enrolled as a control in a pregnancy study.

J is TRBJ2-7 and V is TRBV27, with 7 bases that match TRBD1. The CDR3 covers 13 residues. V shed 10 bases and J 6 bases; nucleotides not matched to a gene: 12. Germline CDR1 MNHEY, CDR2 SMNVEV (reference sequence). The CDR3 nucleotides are TGTGCCACCGGAGACAGGGTCCGCGGCGAGCAGTACTTC. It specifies CATGDRVRGEQYF.

The DNA for the CDR3 is TGTGCCAGCAGCCTAGGACTAGCGGGGCGGTCACGAGAGACCCAGTACTTC. Its translation: CASSLGLAGRSRETQYF. V and J are TRBV5-6 and TRBJ2-5; 12 positions match TRBD2. The germline V gene encodes CDR1 SGHDT and CDR2 YYEEEE. V lost 4 bases and J lost 4; bases outside the gene matches: 11. The CDR3 is 17 residues long.

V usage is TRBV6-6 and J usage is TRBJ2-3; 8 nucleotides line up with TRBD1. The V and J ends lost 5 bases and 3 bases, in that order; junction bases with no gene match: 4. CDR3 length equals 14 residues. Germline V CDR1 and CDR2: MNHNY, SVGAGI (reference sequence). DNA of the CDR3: TGTGCCAGCAGTAGGACAGGGTCGACAGATACGCAGTATTTT. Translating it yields CASSRTGSTDTQYF.

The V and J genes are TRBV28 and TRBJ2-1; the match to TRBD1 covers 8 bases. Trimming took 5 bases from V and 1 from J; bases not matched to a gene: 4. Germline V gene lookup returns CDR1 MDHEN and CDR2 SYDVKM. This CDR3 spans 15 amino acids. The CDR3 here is CASSAYRGSYNEQFF. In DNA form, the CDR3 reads TGTGCCAGCAGTGCCTACAGGGGGTCCTACAATGAGCAGTTCTTC.

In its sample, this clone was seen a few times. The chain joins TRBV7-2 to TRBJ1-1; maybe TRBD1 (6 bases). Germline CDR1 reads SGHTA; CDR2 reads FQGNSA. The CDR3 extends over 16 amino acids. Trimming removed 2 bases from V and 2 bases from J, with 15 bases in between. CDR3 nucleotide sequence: TGTGCCAGCAGCTTAAGAGGACAGCTCTCTAACACTGAAGCTTTCTTT. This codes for CASSLRGQLSNTEAFF.

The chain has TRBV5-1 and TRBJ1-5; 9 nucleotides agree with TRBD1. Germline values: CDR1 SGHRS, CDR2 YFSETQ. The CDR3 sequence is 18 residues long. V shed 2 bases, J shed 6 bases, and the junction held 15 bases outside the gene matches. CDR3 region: CASSFLPSSGQGSQPQHF. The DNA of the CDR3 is TGCGCCAGCAGCTTTCTCCCCTCCTCGGGACAGGGTAGTCAGCCCCAGCATTTT.

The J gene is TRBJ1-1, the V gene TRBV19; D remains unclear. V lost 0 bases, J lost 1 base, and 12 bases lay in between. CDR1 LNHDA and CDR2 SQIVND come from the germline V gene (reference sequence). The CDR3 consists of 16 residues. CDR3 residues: CASSIDPATRNTEAFF. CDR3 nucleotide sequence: TGTGCCAGTAGTATAGATCCCGCGACAAGGAACACTGAAGCTTTCTTT.

CDR3 sequence reads: CASSESRTAYQPQHF. The CDR3 nucleotides read TGTGCCAGCAGTGAATCAAGGACAGCCTATCAGCCCCAGCATTTT. This chain joins TRBV6-1 and TRBJ1-5; D might be TRBD1 (6 bases). Germline CDR1 MNHNS, CDR2 SASEGT. V lost 2 bases and J lost 5, with 13 bases in between. The CDR3 has 15 residues.

The CDR3 nucleotides are TGCGCCAGCAGCCAAGATCGGGACTCGGGTAATTCACCCCTCCACTTT. The encoded protein is CASSQDRDSGNSPLHF. V gene TRBV4-3 combines with J gene TRBJ1-6, with a weak D call TRBD1 (5 bases). CDR1 is LGHNA, CDR2 YSLEER, per germline. This CDR3 spans 16 amino acids. V was cut by 0 bases and J by 6 bases, with 12 bases left in between.

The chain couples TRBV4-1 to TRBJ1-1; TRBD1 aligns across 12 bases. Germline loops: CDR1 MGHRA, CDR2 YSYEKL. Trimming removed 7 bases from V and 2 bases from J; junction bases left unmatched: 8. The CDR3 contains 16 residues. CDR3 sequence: CASTLRGTGGNTEAFF. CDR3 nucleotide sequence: TGCGCCAGCACCTTAAGGGGGACAGGGGGCAACACTGAAGCTTTCTTT.

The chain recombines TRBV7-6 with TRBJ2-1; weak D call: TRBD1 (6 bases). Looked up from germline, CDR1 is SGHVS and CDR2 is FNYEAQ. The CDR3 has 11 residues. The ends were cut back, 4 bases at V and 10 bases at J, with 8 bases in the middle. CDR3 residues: CASSSGQEQFF. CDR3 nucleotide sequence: TGTGCCAGCAGCTCCGGACAGGAGCAGTTCTTC. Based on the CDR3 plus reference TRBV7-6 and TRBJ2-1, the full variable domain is GAGVSQSPRYKVTKRGQDVALRCDPISGHVSLYWYRQALGQGPEFLTYFNYEAQQDKSGLPNDRFSAERPEGSISTLTIQRTEQRDSAMYRCASSSGQEQFFGPGTRLTVL.

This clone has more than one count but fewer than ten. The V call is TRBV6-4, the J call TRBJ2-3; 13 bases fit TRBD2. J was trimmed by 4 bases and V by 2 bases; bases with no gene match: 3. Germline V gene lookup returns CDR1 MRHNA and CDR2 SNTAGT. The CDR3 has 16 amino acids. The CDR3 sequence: CASSDGLAGEADTQYF. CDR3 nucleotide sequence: TGTGCCAGCAGTGACGGACTAGCGGGGGAAGCAGATACGCAGTATTTT.

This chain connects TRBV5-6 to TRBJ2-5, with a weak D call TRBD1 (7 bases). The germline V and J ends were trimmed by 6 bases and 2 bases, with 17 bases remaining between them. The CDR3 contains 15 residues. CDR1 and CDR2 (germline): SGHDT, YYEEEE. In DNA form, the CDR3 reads TGTGCCAGCAACACCAGGGGGGATACTCAAGAGACCCAGTACTTC. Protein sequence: CASNTRGDTQETQYF. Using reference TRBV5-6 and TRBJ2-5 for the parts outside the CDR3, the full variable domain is DAGVTQSPTHLIKTRGQQVTLRCSPKSGHDTVSWYQQALGQGPQFIFQYYEEEERQRGNFPDRFSGHQFPNYSSELNVNALLLGDSALYLCASNTRGDTQETQYFGPGTRLLVL.

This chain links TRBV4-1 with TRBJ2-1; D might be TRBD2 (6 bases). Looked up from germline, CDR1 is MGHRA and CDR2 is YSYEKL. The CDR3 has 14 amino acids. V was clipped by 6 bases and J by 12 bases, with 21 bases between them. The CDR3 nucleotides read TGCGCCAGCAGGGGACTCCCCGGTGGGGGTCGGCAGTTCTTC. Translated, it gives CASRGLPGGGRQFF.

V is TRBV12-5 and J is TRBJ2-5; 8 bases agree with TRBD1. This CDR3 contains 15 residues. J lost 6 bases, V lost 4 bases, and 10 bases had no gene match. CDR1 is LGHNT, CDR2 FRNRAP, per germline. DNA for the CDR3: TGTGCTAGTGGTTCGCAGGGGGCGCGCCGGAAGACCCAGTACTTC. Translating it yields CASGSQGARRKTQYF.

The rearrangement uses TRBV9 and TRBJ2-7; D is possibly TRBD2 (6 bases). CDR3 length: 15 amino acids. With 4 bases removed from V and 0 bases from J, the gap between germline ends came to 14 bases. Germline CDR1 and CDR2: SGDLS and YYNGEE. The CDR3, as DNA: TGTGCCAGCAGCCCCACTGGGGGGAGCTCCTACGAGCAGTACTTC. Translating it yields CASSPTGGSSYEQYF.

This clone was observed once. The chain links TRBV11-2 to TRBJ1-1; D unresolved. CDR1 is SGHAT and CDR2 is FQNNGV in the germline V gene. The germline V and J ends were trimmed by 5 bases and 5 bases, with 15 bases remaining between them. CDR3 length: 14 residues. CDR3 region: CASSPVMRRTEAFF. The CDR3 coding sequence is TGTGCCAGCAGCCCGGTTATGAGGAGGACTGAAGCTTTCTTT. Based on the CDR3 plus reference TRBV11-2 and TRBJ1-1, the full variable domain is EAGVAQSPRYKIIEKRQSVAFWCNPISGHATLYWYQQILGQGPKLLIQFQNNGVVDDSQLPKDRFSAERLKGVDSTLKIQPAKLEDSAVYLCASSPVMRRTEAFFGQGTRLTVV.

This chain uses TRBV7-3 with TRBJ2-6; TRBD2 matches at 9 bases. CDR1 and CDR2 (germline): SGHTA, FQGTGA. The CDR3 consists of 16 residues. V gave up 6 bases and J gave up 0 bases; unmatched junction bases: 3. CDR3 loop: CASRVAGDSGANVLTF. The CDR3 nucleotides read TGTGCCAGCAGGGTAGCGGGGGACTCTGGGGCCAACGTCCTGACTTTC.

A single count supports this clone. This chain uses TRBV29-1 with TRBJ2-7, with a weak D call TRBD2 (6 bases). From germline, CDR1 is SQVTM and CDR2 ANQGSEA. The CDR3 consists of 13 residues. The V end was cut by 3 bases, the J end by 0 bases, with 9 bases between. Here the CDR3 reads CSVDGGDSYEQYF. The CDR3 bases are TGCAGCGTTGACGGGGGTGACTCCTACGAGCAGTACTTC.

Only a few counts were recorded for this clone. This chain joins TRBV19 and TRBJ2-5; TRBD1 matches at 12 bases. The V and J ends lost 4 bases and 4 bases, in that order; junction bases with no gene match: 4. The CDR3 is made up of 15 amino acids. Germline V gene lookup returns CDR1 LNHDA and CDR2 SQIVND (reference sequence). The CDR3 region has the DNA TGTGCCAGTAGTACCGGGACAGGGGGCCCAGAGACCCAGTACTTC. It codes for CASSTGTGGPETQYF.

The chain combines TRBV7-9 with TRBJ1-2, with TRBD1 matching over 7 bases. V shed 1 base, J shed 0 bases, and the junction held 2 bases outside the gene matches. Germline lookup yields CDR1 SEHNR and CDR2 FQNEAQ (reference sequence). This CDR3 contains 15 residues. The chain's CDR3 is CASSLETGANYGYTF. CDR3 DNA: TGTGCCAGCAGCTTAGAAACAGGGGCTAACTATGGCTACACCTTC. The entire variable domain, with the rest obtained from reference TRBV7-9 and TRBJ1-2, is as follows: DTGVSQNPRHKITKRGQNVTFRCDPISEHNRLYWYRQTLGQGPEFLTYFQNEAQLEKSRLLSDRFSAERPKGSFSTLEIQRTEQGDSAMYLCASSLETGANYGYTFGSGTRLTVV.

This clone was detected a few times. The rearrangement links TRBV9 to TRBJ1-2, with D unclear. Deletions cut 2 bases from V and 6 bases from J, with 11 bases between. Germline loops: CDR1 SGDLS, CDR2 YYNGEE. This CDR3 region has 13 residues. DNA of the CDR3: TGTGCCAGCAGCGTCGGGAGTACAAATGGCTACACCTTC. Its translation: CASSVGSTNGYTF.